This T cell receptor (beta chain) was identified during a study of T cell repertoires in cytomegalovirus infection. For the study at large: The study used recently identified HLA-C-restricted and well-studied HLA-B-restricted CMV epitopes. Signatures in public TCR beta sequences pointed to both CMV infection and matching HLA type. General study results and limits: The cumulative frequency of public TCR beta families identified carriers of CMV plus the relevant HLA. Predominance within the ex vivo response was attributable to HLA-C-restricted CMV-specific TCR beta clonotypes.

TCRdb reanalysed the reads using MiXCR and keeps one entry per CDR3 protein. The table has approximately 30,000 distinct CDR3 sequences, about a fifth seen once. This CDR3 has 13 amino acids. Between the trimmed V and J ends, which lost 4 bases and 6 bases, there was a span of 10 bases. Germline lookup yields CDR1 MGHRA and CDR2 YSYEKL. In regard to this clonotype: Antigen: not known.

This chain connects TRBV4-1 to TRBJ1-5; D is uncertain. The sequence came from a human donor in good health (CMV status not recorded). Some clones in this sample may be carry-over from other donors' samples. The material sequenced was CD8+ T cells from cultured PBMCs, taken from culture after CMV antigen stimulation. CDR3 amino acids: CASSLSRSQPQHF. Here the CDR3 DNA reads TGCGCCAGCAGCCTCAGTCGGAGTCAGCCCCAGCATTTT.